There are many counts of the clone carrying this TCR beta chain. The antigen is undetermined. This sample stems from a study of human T cells and chemical hapten exposure. Broader study findings: Having alopecia, donors may respond immunologically unlike healthy people.

Stated time point: patch test 2, 6 weeks after DPC sensitization. Sample treatment: therapeutic diphenylcyclopropenone sensitization with weekly scalp DPC. Single cDNA molecules in the library carried unique molecular identifiers attached during preparation. Each CDR3 protein is one row after TCRdb ran MiXCR on the RACE reads. The table lists over 60,000 distinct CDR3 sequences, 10% of them singletons. Germline V gene lookup returns CDR1 SGDLS and CDR2 YYNGEE. Trimming removed 6 bases at V and 6 bases at J, with 18 bases between. CDR3 length equals 14 residues. This TCR derives from a woman aged 45-60 years with alopecia areata. Some clones in this sample may be carry-over from other donors' samples. The chain employs TRBV9 and TRBJ1-1, with a tentative D call TRBD1 (6 bases). Material: whole blood, obtained in connection with sensitization to the hapten diphenylcyclopropenone (DPC). DNA for the CDR3: TGTGCCAGCACGACTCGGGCAGGGGCGTCTGAAGCTTTCTTT. Translated, it gives CASTTRAGASEAFF.